This T cell receptor (beta chain) was documented in a study of cytomegalovirus exposure and HLA in healthy donors. Study background: One earlier analysis, a look at roughly 180 million T cells, found around 110 million unique TCR beta sequences.

Concerning this clone itself: The antigen is unknown.

With 60 Vbeta and 13 Jbeta primers, the PCR was carried out. Assay: immunoSEQ multiplex PCR; the TCRdb copy retains only in-frame clones and omits some. The table includes 80,000 to 100,000 clones, roughly 72% detected once. This CDR3 has 15 amino acids. The V gene's germline CDR1 is KGHSH and CDR2 LQKENI. The V end was cut by 3 bases, the J end by 9 bases, with 18 bases between. Overall study findings and caveats: Trimming of TCR beta V- and J-genes showed a link, identified in a later analysis, to a missense DCLRE1C variant.

The receptor's source is a man aged 25-45 years in good health and CMV-seropositive. The sequenced material came from PBMCs. This chain connects TRBV18 to TRBJ1-3, with TRBD1 as a possible D gene (5 bases). The CDR3 region is CASSPTTRGQGTIYF. The CDR3 region has the DNA TGTGCCAGCTCACCCACCACGCGTGGCCAGGGCACCATATATTTT.